This T cell receptor beta chain was identified during a study of cytomegalovirus exposure and HLA in healthy donors. A multiplex PCR was run with 60 Vbeta primers and 13 Jbeta primers. Sequencing was performed with immunoSEQ multiplex PCR; in TCRdb, only in-frame clones are kept and a portion is missing. Of about 130,000 clones detected, roughly 80% appear once; the ten largest clones hold approximately 10%. Germline V CDR1 and CDR2: KGHSH, LQKENI. The junction had 6 bases not matched to a gene; V was cut back by 5 bases and J by 3 bases. This CDR3 spans 15 amino acids. The sequence was collected from a man aged 30-40 years in good health and CMV-seropositive. The gene calls are TRBV18 and TRBJ2-4; 8 positions agree with TRBD2. Sequenced sample: PBMCs. CDR3: CASSAGGWGKNIQYF. The CDR3 DNA is TGTGCCAGCTCAGCGGGGGGCTGGGGCAAAAACATTCAGTACTTC.